This T cell receptor (beta chain) was sequenced for a study of T cells in Graves' hyperthyroidism and ophthalmopathy. Using RNA transcripts as the source, TCR beta CDR3 regions were amplified. Carried out on the TCR CDR3, a first-round RT-PCR used the HTBI primer set. TCRdb re-derived calls from the multiplex PCR reads in MiXCR, one entry per CDR3 protein. The data show hundreds of thousands of distinct CDR3 sequences, with approximately 19% seen just once and under 45% held by the top ten. Any patient presenting with uncontrolled infection, other autoimmune disease, pregnancy or lactation was left out. This clonotype occurred many times. The CDR3 sequence is 16 residues long. Germline V gene sequence: CDR1 GTSNPN, CDR2 SVGIG (reference sequence). The trim removed 0 bases at V and 8 bases at J, leaving 13 bases unmatched.

Specimen: blood. The chain uses TRBV30 and TRBJ2-1; 7 bases map to TRBD2. The receptor comes from a man in his forties or fifties with Graves' ophthalmopathy. The CDR3, as DNA: TGTGCCTGGAGTGTCTTATCACTAGCGAGTAGCTATGAGCAGTTCTTC. Translation gives CAWSVLSLASSYEQFF.